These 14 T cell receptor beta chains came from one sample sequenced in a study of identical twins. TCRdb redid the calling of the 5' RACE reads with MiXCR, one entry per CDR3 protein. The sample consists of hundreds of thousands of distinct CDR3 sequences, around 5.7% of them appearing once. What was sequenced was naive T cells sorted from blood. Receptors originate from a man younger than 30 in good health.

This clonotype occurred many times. The CDR3 region is CASIPSGANVLTF. The CDR3 DNA sequence: TGTGCCAGCATACCCTCTGGGGCCAACGTCCTGACTTTC. The chain links TRBV12-3 or TRBV12-4 to TRBJ2-6; no definite D call. The length of the CDR3 is 13 residues. Trimming took off 7 bases at V and 0 bases at J, with 4 bases between the two ends.

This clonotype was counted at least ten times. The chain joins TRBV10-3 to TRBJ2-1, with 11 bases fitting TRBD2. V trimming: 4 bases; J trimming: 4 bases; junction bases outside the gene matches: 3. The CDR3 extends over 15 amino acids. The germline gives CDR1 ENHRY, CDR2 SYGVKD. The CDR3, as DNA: TGTGCCATCAGTGGGACTAGCGGGCAATACAATGAGCAGTTCTTC. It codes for CAISGTSGQYNEQFF.

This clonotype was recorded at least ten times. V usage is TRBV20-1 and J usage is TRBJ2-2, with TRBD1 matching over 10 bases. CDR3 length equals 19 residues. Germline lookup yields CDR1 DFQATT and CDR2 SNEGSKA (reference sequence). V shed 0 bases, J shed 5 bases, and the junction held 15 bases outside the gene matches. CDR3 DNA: TGCAGTGCTAGAGATTCAGCGACAGGGGGCGTAGCTCGGACCGGGGAGCTGTTTTTT. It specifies CSARDSATGGVARTGELFF.

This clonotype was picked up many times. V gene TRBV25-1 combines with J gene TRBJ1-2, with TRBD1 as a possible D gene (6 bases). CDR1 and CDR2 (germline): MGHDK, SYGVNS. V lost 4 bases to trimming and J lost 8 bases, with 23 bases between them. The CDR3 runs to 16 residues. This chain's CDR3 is CASSGSGTSTQLGYTF. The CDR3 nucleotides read TGTGCCAGCAGTGGATCCGGGACAAGTACCCAGCTAGGCTACACCTTC.

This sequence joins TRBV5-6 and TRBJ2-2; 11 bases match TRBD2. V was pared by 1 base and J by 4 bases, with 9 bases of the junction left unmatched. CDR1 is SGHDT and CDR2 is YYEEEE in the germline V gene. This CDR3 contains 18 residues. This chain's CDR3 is CASSLLGLAARGTGELFF. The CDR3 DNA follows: TGTGCCAGCAGCTTGTTGGGACTAGCGGCCCGAGGCACCGGGGAGCTGTTTTTT.

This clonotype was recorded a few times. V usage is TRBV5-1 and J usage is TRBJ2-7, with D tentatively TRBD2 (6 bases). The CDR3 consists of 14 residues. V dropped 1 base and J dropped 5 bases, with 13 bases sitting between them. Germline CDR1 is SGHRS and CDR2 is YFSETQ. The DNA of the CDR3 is TGCGCCAGCAGCTTGTTATGGCGGGAAAACGAGCAGTACTTC. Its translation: CASSLLWRENEQYF.

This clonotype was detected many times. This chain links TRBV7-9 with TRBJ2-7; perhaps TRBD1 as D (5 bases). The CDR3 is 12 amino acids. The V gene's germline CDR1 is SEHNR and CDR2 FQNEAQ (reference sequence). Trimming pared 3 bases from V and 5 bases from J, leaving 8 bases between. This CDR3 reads CASSFPGHEQYV. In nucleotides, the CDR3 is TGTGCCAGCAGCTTTCCAGGGCACGAGCAGTACGTC.

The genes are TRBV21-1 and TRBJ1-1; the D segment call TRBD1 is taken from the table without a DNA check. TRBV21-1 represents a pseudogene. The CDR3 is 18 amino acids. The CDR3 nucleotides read TGTGCCAGCAGCCCCCCGCCGGGACAAGGGGAAAGGTACACTGAAGCTTTCTTT. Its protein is CASSPPPGQGERYTEAFF.

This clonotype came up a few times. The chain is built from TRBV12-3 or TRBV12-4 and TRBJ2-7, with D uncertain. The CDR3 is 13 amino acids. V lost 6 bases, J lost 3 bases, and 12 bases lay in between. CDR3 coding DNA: TGTGCCAGCAGCTTTTATCGGTGCTACGAGCAGTACGTC. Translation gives CASSFYRCYEQYV.

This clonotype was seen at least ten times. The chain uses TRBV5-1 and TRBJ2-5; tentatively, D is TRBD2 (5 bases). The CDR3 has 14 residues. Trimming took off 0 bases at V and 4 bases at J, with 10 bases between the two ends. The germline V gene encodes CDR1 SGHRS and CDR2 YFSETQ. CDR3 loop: CASSLGGLRETQYF. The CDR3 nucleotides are TGCGCCAGCAGCTTGGGCGGGCTCCGAGAGACCCAGTACTTC.

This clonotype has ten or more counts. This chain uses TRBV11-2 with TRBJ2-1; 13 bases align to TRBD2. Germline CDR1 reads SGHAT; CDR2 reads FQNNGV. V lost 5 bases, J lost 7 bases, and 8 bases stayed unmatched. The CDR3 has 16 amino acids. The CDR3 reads CASSGATSGRSNEQFF. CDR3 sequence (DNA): TGTGCCAGCAGCGGGGCGACTAGCGGGAGGAGTAATGAGCAGTTCTTC.

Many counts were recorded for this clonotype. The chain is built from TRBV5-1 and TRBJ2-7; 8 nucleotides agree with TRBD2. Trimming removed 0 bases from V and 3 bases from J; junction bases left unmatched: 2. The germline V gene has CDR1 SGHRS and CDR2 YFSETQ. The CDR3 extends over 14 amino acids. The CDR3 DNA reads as TGCGCCAGCAGCTTGGGAGCGGGAGTCTACGAGCAGTACTTC. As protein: CASSLGAGVYEQYF.

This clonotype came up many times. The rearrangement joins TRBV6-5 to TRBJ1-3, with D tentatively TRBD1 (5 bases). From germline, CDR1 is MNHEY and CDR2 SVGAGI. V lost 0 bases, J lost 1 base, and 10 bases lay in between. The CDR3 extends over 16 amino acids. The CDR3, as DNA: TGTGCCAGCAGTTACTCTCTACGGGGGTCTGGAAACACCATATATTTT. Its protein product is CASSYSLRGSGNTIYF.

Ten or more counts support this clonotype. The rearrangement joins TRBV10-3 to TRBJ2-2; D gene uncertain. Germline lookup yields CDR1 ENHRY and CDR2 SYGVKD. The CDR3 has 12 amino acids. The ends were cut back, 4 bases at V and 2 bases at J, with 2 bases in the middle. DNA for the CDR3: TGTGCCATCAGTGGAAACACCGGGGAGCTGTTTTTT. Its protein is CAISGNTGELFF.